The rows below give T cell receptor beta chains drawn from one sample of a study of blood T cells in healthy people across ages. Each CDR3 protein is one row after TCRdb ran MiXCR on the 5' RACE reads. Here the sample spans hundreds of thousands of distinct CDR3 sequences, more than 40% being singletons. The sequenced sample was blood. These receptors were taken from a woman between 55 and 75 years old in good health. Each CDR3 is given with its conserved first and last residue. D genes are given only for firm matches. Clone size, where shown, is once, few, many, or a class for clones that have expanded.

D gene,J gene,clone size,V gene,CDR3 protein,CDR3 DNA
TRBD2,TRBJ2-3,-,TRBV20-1,CSARRTSGRDTQYF,TGCAGTGCAAGGAGGACTAGCGGGAGAGATACGCAGTATTTT
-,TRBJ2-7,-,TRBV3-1,CASSQPARGSYEQYF,TGTGCCAGCAGCCAACCAGCCAGGGGATCCTACGAGCAGTACTTC
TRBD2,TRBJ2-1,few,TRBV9,CASSVELAGVSYNEQFF,TGTGCCAGCAGCGTAGAGCTAGCGGGAGTGTCCTACAATGAGCAGTTCTTC
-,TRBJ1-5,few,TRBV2,CASSRGPGSNQPQHF,TGTGCCAGCAGTCGGGGGCCAGGGAGCAATCAGCCCCAGCATTTT
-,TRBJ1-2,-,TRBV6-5,CASRGYLRGYTF,TGTGCCAGCAGGGGCTATTTGCGTGGCTACACCTTC
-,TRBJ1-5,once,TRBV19,CASSIDRMTSNQPQHF,TGTGCCAGTAGTATAGATCGTATGACAAGCAATCAGCCCCAGCATTTT
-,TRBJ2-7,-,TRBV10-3,CAISEVGSEQYF,TGTGCCATCAGTGAAGTAGGGTCCGAGCAGTACTTC
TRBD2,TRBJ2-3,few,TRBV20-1,CSARERPGLEADTQYF,TGCAGTGCTAGAGAGCGGCCGGGACTAGAGGCCGATACGCAGTATTTT
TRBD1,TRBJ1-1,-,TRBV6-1,CASSGQGGAEAFF,TGTGCCAGCTCTGGACAGGGTGGCGCTGAAGCTTTCTTT
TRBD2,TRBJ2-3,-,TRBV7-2,CASSSLAGEVDTQYF,TGTGCCAGCAGCTCCTTAGCGGGAGAGGTAGATACGCAGTATTTT
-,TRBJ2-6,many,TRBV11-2,CASSSYRGLRASGANVLTF,TGTGCCAGCAGCTCATACCGCGGACTTCGGGCGAGCGGGGCCAACGTCCTGACTTTC
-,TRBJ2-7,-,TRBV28,CASSLQPSSYEQYF,TGTGCCAGCAGTTTACAACCGAGCTCCTACGAGCAGTACTTC
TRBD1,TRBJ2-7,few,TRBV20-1,CSATRDRAFMEQYF,TGCAGTGCCACCCGGGACAGGGCCTTTATGGAGCAGTACTTC
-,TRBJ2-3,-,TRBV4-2,CASSHSTLRPETDTQYF,TGTGCCAGCAGCCATTCCACCCTCCGGCCCGAGACAGATACGCAGTATTTT
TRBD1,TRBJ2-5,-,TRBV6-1,CASSVTGGGGTQYF,TGTGCCAGCAGTGTAACAGGGGGAGGAGGGACCCAGTACTTC
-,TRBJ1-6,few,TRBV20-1,CSALRDVSSYNSPLHF,TGCAGTGCTCTACGGGATGTAAGCTCCTATAATTCACCCCTCCACTTT
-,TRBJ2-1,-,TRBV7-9,CVSSLGRGGYEQFF,TGTGTCAGCAGCCTAGGCAGGGGAGGGTATGAGCAGTTCTTC
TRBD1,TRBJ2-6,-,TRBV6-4,CASSPGTGSSGANVLTF,TGTGCCAGCAGCCCAGGGACAGGAAGCTCTGGGGCCAACGTCCTGACTTTC
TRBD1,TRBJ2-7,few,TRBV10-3,CAISVPGQGYEQYF,TGTGCCATCAGTGTCCCGGGACAGGGTTACGAGCAGTACTTC
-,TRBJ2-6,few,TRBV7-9,CASSSGAHGANVLTF,TGTGCCAGCAGCTCTGGAGCACACGGGGCCAACGTCCTGACTTTC
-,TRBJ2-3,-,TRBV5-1,CASSFPGEDTQYF,TGCGCCAGCAGCTTCCCCGGGGAGGATACGCAGTATTTT
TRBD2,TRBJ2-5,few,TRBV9,CASSVGLAESLRTQYF,TGTGCCAGCAGCGTAGGACTAGCGGAGAGCCTCAGGACCCAGTACTTC
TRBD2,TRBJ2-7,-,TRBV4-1,CASSQETPGLGKYNEQYF,TGCGCCAGCAGCCAGGAGACGCCGGGACTAGGGAAATACAATGAGCAGTACTTC
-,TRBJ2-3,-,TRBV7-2,CASSLVGPGADTQYF,TGTGCCAGCAGCTTAGTCGGTCCGGGAGCAGATACGCAGTATTTT
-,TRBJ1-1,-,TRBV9,CASTHQDTEAFF,TGTGCCAGCACCCACCAGGACACTGAAGCTTTCTTT
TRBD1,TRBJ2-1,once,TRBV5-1,CASSMGQQAPTNEQFF,TGCGCCAGCAGCATGGGACAGCAGGCCCCTACCAATGAGCAGTTCTTC
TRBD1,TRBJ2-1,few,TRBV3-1,CASSMQGAYNEQFF,TGTGCCAGCAGCATGCAGGGGGCGTACAATGAGCAGTTCTTC
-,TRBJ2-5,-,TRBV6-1,CASSEPRVQETQYF,TGTGCCAGCAGTGAACCAAGGGTCCAAGAGACCCAGTACTTC
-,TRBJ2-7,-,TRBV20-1,CSASAGDYEQYF,TGCAGTGCTAGTGCAGGGGATTACGAGCAGTACTTC
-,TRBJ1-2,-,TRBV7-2,CASRPSGPYGYTF,TGTGCCAGCAGACCATCAGGTCCCTATGGCTACACCTTC
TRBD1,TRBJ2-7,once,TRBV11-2,CASSLSTGGNYEQYF,TGTGCCAGCAGCTTGTCGACAGGGGGAAACTACGAGCAGTACTTC